The TCR beta chain described here comes from a study of long-term antiretroviral therapy in people with HIV. Looking at the study overall: In the earliest collections, sampling predates the 2015 immediate-ART recommendation by about a decade.

Sampling of each donor yielded at least one pre-ART PBMC sample and at least two post-ART PBMC samples. The germline CDR1 and CDR2 sequences are SGHRS and YFSETQ. V was cut by 0 bases and J by 0 bases, with 13 bases left in between. The CDR3 is 17 amino acids. Study observations and caveats: Data on ART adherence, viral resistance or therapy changes were unavailable. Someone took the blood between about 2004 and 2018, maybe while older ART regimens were in use.

Survey-level immunoSEQ v3.0 assays were run. TCRdb keeps only in-frame clones here, not all; method: immunoSEQ multiplex PCR. The profile shows 12,000 or so clones, roughly 80% of them singletons. On this clone: What it binds is unknown.

The sequencing used unsorted PBMCs, collected 0.8 years before starting antiretroviral therapy. The TCR comes from a woman between 35 and 50 years old with HIV. The chain employs TRBV5-1 and TRBJ1-3, with D perhaps matching TRBD1 (5 bases). The CDR3 nucleotides are TGCGCCAGCAGCTTGGCCGAAGGGGATCTCTCTGGAAACACCATATATTTT. It encodes CASSLAEGDLSGNTIYF.